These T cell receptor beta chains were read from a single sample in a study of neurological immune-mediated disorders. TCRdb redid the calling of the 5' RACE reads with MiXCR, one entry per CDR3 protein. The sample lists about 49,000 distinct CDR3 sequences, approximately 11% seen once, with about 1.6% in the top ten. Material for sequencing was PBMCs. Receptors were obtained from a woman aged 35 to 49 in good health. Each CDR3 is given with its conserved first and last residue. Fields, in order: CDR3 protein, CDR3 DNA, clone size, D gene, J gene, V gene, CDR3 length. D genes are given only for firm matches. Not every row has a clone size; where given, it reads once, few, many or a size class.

CASSYSSRWREQYF | TGTGCCAGCAGTTACTCGAGTCGCTGGCGCGAGCAGTACTTC | NA | NA | TRBJ2-7 | TRBV6-5 | 14
CASRLQGKTGANVLTF | TGTGCCAGCAGACTACAGGGGAAAACTGGGGCCAACGTCCTGACTTTC | NA | TRBD1 | TRBJ2-6 | TRBV9 | 16
CASSLAGTGSYNEQFF | TGCGCCAGCAGCTTGGCCGGGACAGGGTCTTACAATGAGCAGTTCTTC | many | TRBD1 | TRBJ2-1 | TRBV5-1 | 16
CASSNYGYTF | TGTGCCAGCTCTAACTATGGCTACACCTTC | many | NA | TRBJ1-2 | TRBV25-1 | 10
CASRDTSTQETQYF | TGTGCCAGCAGAGATACCAGCACGCAAGAGACCCAGTACTTC | many | NA | TRBJ2-5 | TRBV2 | 14
CSARDWDNGYNEQFF | TGCAGTGCTAGAGATTGGGATAATGGCTACAATGAGCAGTTCTTC | many | NA | TRBJ2-1 | TRBV20-1 | 15
CASSATDINEQFF | TGTGCCAGCAGCGCGACAGACATCAATGAGCAGTTCTTC | many | NA | TRBJ2-1 | TRBV9 | 13
CASSYGIWNTEAFF | TGTGCCAGCAGTTACGGGATTTGGAACACTGAAGCTTTCTTT | many | NA | TRBJ1-1 | TRBV6-5 | 14
CSFGGAGTGANVLTF | TGCAGCTTTGGAGGGGCAGGGACTGGTGCCAACGTCCTGACTTTC | NA | NA | TRBJ2-6 | TRBV29-1 | 15
CASSPGTGGVGAFF | TGCGCCAGCAGCCCTGGGACAGGGGGCGTGGGAGCTTTCTTT | many | TRBD1 | TRBJ1-1 | TRBV5-1 | 14
CASGRDRGSYEQYF | TGTGCCAGCGGCCGGGACAGGGGCTCCTACGAGCAGTACTTC | many | TRBD1 | TRBJ2-7 | TRBV2 | 14
CASSRTRSSGYTF | TGTGCCAGCAGTCGGACTCGGTCCTCTGGCTACACCTTC | many | NA | TRBJ1-2 | TRBV6-5 | 13
CASSSNPDPDYGYTF | TGTGCCAGCAGCTCGAATCCAGACCCGGACTATGGCTACACCTTC | medium-sized | NA | TRBJ1-2 | TRBV5-5 | 15
CSARDPRRENTGELFF | TGCAGTGCTAGAGATCCGAGGAGGGAGAACACCGGGGAGCTGTTTTTT | many | NA | TRBJ2-2 | TRBV20-1 | 16
CANSRGLAGGTDTQYF | TGTGCCAACAGCCGCGGACTAGCGGGAGGAACAGATACGCAGTATTTT | NA | TRBD2 | TRBJ2-3 | TRBV7-2 | 16
CASSLGLAANEQYF | TGTGCCAGCAGCCTGGGACTAGCGGCCAACGAGCAGTACTTC | many | TRBD2 | TRBJ2-7 | TRBV5-6 | 14
CAISKCGTGLTGELFF | TGTGCCATCAGTAAGTGCGGGACAGGGCTCACCGGGGAGCTGTTTTTT | NA | TRBD1 | TRBJ2-2 | TRBV10-3 | 16
CASSTQGGPYEQYF | TGTGCCAGCAGCACGCAGGGGGGACCTTACGAGCAGTACTTC | many | NA | TRBJ2-7 | TRBV7-2 | 14
CSARATGIDSPQHF | TGCAGTGCTAGAGCCACAGGGATTGATTCGCCCCAGCATTTT | many | NA | TRBJ1-5 | TRBV20-1 | 14
CASSATGRDTQYF | TGTGCCAGCAGTGCGACAGGGAGAGATACGCAGTATTTT | many | TRBD1 | TRBJ2-3 | TRBV2 | 13
CASSLTGRLSTDTQYF | TGTGCCAGCAGCCTTACTGGACGCTTGAGCACAGATACGCAGTATTTT | many | NA | TRBJ2-3 | TRBV12-3/TRBV12-4 | 16
CASSWGRSGELFF | TGTGCCAGCAGCTGGGGAAGGTCCGGGGAGCTGTTTTTT | many | NA | TRBJ2-2 | TRBV7-2 | 13
CASREQVNSYEQYF | TGCGCCAGCAGAGAACAGGTCAACTCCTACGAGCAGTACTTC | many | NA | TRBJ2-7 | TRBV5-1 | 14
CASSVTPGVNTEAFF | TGTGCCAGCAGCGTGACCCCGGGCGTGAACACTGAAGCTTTCTTT | many | NA | TRBJ1-1 | TRBV9 | 15
CSARPAPQETQYF | TGCAGTGCCAGACCGGCCCCCCAAGAGACCCAGTACTTC | few | NA | TRBJ2-5 | TRBV20-1 | 13
CASSQRGTREQYF | TGTGCCAGCAGCCAAAGGGGGACTCGCGAGCAGTACTTC | few | NA | TRBJ2-7 | TRBV3-1 | 13
CASSQGSSSGNTGELFF | TGTGCCAGCAGCCAAGGTAGTTCTAGCGGGAACACCGGGGAGCTGTTTTTT | few | TRBD2 | TRBJ2-2 | TRBV4-2 | 17
CASSPPGTGIPYEQYF | TGTGCCAGCAGTCCACCTGGGACAGGGATCCCATACGAGCAGTACTTC | many | TRBD1 | TRBJ2-7 | TRBV12-3/TRBV12-4 | 16
CASSFTDPGNTIYF | TGCGCCAGCAGCTTCACGGATCCTGGAAACACCATATATTTT | many | NA | TRBJ1-3 | TRBV5-1 | 14